The 30 T cell receptor beta chains in this list originate from one sample, sequenced in a study of tumor and adjacent non-tumor tissue in lung cancer (dated by TCRdb to the late 2010s). RNA was extracted from bulk unsorted tissue and checked for quality with a NanoDrop ND-1000 and an Agilent 2100. The normal lung samples consisted of distant non-tumor tissue collected more than 3 cm from the tumor edge. Library preparation was by multiplex PCR. The instrument was an Illumina HiSeq 2500. TCRbeta libraries were built by three rounds of nested PCR using primers (Table S4), following protocols modified from ARM-PCR. TCRdb reran the public reads through fastp at Q25 and MiXCR, keeping productive beta chains. Entries that share a CDR3 protein sequence are merged under the most common genes and DNA. This sample lists 60,000 to 100,000 distinct CDR3 sequences; less than 85% were detected once. Almost 40% of the sample lies in the top ten.

Input material: distant non-tumor lung tissue. All receptors derive from a man aged 70-80 years with non-small cell lung cancer.

The chain links TRBV5-4 to TRBJ2-2, with TRBD1 identical over 9 bases. The germline CDR1 and CDR2 sequences are SGHNT and YYREEE (reference sequence). Unmatched junction bases numbered 15, after V lost 8 bases and J lost 1 base. The CDR3 length is 18 residues. The CDR3 is CASSPAGQGLMNTGELFF. The CDR3 DNA sequence: TGTGCCAGTAGCCCGGCGGGACAGGGTCTGATGAACACCGGGGAGCTGTTTTTT.

As for this clonotype: A much larger clone lies one base from this, so it may be a read error. This chain uses TRBV20-1 with TRBJ2-1; 9 bases match TRBD2. The CDR3 extends over 14 amino acids. Germline V lookup: CDR1 DFQATT, CDR2 SNEGSKA (reference sequence). CDR3 nucleotides: TGCAGTGCCTTTGTAGCGGGAGAGAACAATGAGCTGTTCTTC. It encodes CSAFVAGENNELFF.

Regarding this clonotype: This is likely a read error, given that the CDR3 carries no conserved phenylalanine or tryptophan at its end. The V call is TRBV29-1, the J call TRBJ1-1; 7 positions match TRBD1. The CDR3 is 13 amino acids. Trimming removed 8 bases from V and 5 bases from J; junction bases left unmatched: 11. Germline V gene lookup returns CDR1 SQVTM and CDR2 ANQGSEA. The CDR3: CSLPPQGGTEAFL. The DNA of the CDR3 is TGCAGCCTTCCCCCCCAGGGGGGGACTGAAGCTTTCTTA.

This clonotype was counted between two and nine times. Relative to the germline gene, one junction end is altered; a read error may explain this. The chain recombines TRBV7-8 with TRBJ2-2, with 7 bases that match TRBD1. The CDR3 has 15 amino acids. CDR1 SGHVS and CDR2 FQNEAQ come from the germline V gene. The CDR3 DNA is TGTGGCAGCAGCCCCGGGACAGTAAACACCGGGGAGCTGTTTTTT. Amino acid sequence: CGSSPGTVNTGELFF.

On this clonotype: Compared with germline, one end of the junction differs, possibly owing to a read error. This chain uses TRBV4-3 with TRBJ2-1, with TRBD2 matching 7 bases. Per germline, CDR1 LGHNA and CDR2 YSLEER. This CDR3 comprises 15 residues. CDR3 amino acids: CASSHRLAEYNEQFF. The CDR3 DNA is TGCGCCAGCAGCCACAGACTAGCAGAATACAATGAACAGTTCTTC.

A note on this clonotype: Germline and junction disagree at one end, which may indicate a read error. V usage is TRBV28 and J usage is TRBJ2-7, with D perhaps matching TRBD1 (6 bases). Germline-derived CDR1 and CDR2 are MDHEN and SYDVKM. This CDR3 spans 14 amino acids. DNA of the CDR3: TGTGCCAGCAGTCCCAGGATGGGGGCCTACGAACAGTACTTC. Amino acid sequence: CASSPRMGAYEQYF.

This clonotype was seen only a few times. The chain employs TRBV19 and TRBJ2-2, with D unresolved. CDR3 length: 17 residues. Trimming shortened V by 0 bases and J by 2 bases, and 13 bases separated the two germline ends. Germline V lookup: CDR1 LNHDA, CDR2 SQIVND (reference sequence). The CDR3 region has the DNA TGTGCCAGTAGTATAGATCGGCGTCTAGGAAACACCGGGGAGCTGTTTTTT. Its protein is CASSIDRRLGNTGELFF.

The V call is TRBV29-1, the J call TRBJ2-3; 9 bases align to TRBD1. The CDR3 extends over 17 amino acids. Germline loops: CDR1 SQVTM, CDR2 ANQGSEA. V dropped 8 bases and J dropped 1; count of bases not matched to a gene: 16. The CDR3 reads CSLLPYVTGGGTDTQYF. DNA for the CDR3: TGCAGCTTACTTCCATATGTGACAGGGGGTGGCACAGATACGCAGTATTTT.

In regard to this clonotype: The junction does not match germline at one end; this may be a read error. The chain combines TRBV5-6 with TRBJ2-7; the match to TRBD1 covers 7 bases. The CDR3 covers 13 residues. Germline lookup yields CDR1 SGHDT and CDR2 YYEEEE. The CDR3 region is CASCWGQSYVQYF. DNA for the CDR3: TGTGCCAGCTGCTGGGGACAGTCCTACGTGCAGTACTTC.

This clonotype was seen a single time. Germline is not matched at one junction end, which may reflect a read error. As DNA, the CDR3 is TGTGCCATCAGTCCCTCCAGGGATTACGAACAGTACTTC. Amino acids: CAISPSRDYEQYF. The gene calls are TRBV10-3 and TRBJ2-7; a possible D gene is TRBD1 (5 bases). Looked up from germline, CDR1 is ENHRY and CDR2 is SYGVKD. The CDR3 is 13 amino acids.

The sample holds one count of this clonotype. The J gene is TRBJ2-3, the V gene TRBV6-1; 11 nucleotides align to TRBD2. The CDR3 sequence is 14 residues long. With 2 bases clipped from V and 5 bases from J, the junction kept 0 bases outside the gene matches. Germline CDR1 reads MNHNS; CDR2 reads SASEGT. DNA of the CDR3: TGTGCCAGCAGTGAACTAGCGGGGGGAGATACGCAGTATTTT. Amino acid sequence: CASSELAGGDTQYF.

This clonotype was observed a handful of times. This may stem from a read error, because a much larger clone lies one nucleotide away. The J gene is TRBJ1-6, the V gene TRBV4-1; D unresolved. This CDR3 is built from 12 residues. Looked up from germline, CDR1 is MGHRA and CDR2 is YSYEKL. The CDR3 DNA reads as TGCGTCAGCAGCCTCTTCGGGTTCACCCTCCACTTT. Its protein product is CVSSLFGFTLHF.

The gene calls are TRBV12-3 or TRBV12-4 and TRBJ1-2; D is unclear. V was trimmed by 9 bases and J by 2 bases, leaving 22 bases between them. There are 16 residues in the CDR3. The CDR3 DNA reads TGTGCCAGGAGTGTACAAAGGTCAGGTTGGAACTATGGCTACACCTTC. Encoded protein: CARSVQRSGWNYGYTF.

The rearrangement joins TRBV4-1 to TRBJ2-7, with 9 bases matching TRBD2. The trim removed 9 bases at V and 3 bases at J, leaving 18 bases unmatched. CDR1 MGHRA and CDR2 YSYEKL come from the germline V gene. This CDR3 contains 17 residues. CDR3 in DNA: TGCGCCAGTAACCAAGCGATGGTAGCGGGGGCTCTCTACGAGCAGTACTTC. Its translation is CASNQAMVAGALYEQYF.

Worth noting for this clonotype: One end of the junction varies from germline; a read error may be responsible. The genes are TRBV20-1 and TRBJ1-5; D might be TRBD1 (6 bases). The CDR3 is 14 amino acids. Germline values: CDR1 DFQATT, CDR2 SNEGSKA (reference sequence). This CDR3 is CRAQIRGDNQSQHF. The CDR3 DNA sequence: TGCAGAGCTCAAATACGCGGGGACAATCAGTCCCAGCATTTT.

This clonotype was counted many times. The chain combines TRBV6-2 or TRBV6-3 with TRBJ2-2; D gene ambiguous. This CDR3 has 16 residues. The germline V and J ends were trimmed by 0 bases and 7 bases, with 15 bases remaining between them. The germline CDR1 and CDR2 sequences are MNHEY and SVGEGT. CDR3 in amino acids: CASSYSRSSGHGELFF. The CDR3 DNA is TGTGCCAGCAGTTACTCTAGGTCCTCAGGTCACGGGGAGCTGTTTTTT.

In its sample, this clonotype was seen many times. This sequence joins TRBV12-3 or TRBV12-4 and TRBJ1-2, with D possibly TRBD1 on 6 matching bases. The CDR3 runs 15 residues. Trimming shortened V by 7 bases and J by 2 bases, and 17 bases separated the two germline ends. The CDR3, as DNA: TGTGCCAGCATCTCCCAGACAGGCCTAAACTATGGCTACACCTTC. Translating gives CASISQTGLNYGYTF.

Concerning this clonotype itself: The junction does not match germline at one end; this may be a read error. This sequence joins TRBV11-3 and TRBJ2-7; weak D call: TRBD1 (6 bases). CDR3 length equals 13 residues. Germline V lookup: CDR1 SGHNT, CDR2 YENEEA. CDR3 in amino acids: CASSLTGAYGQYF. CDR3 sequence (DNA): TGTGCCAGTAGCCTGACAGGAGCCTACGGGCAGTACTTC.

About this clonotype: Its ends do not fully match the called genes, so a read error is possible. The V call is TRBV6-2 or TRBV6-3, the J call TRBJ2-1; the match to TRBD1 covers 8 bases. Germline V gives CDR1 MNHEY, CDR2 SVGEGT. The CDR3 covers 16 residues. The CDR3 loop reads CASSLTTGVPYKEQFF. DNA of the CDR3: TGTGCCAGCAGTCTGACGACAGGGGTGCCCTACAAAGAGCAGTTCTTC.

This clonotype was seen a single time. Germline is not matched at one junction end, which may reflect a read error. V and J are TRBV4-1 and TRBJ2-7; 11 positions agree with TRBD2. The CDR3 contains 15 residues. CDR1 and CDR2 (germline): MGHRA, YSYEKL. CDR3 coding DNA: TGTGCCAACAGCCCTGGGACTAGCGGAACCTACGATCAGTACTTC. Translating gives CANSPGTSGTYDQYF.

This clonotype was detected only a few times. This chain uses TRBV12-3 or TRBV12-4 with TRBJ1-6; D is uncertain. V gave up 6 bases and J gave up 1 base, with 10 bases separating them. This CDR3 contains 15 residues. The CDR3 sequence is CASSLTSSYNSPLHF. CDR3 sequence (DNA): TGTGCCAGCAGCCTCACGAGTTCCTATAATTCACCCCTCCACTTT.

For this clonotype: With a much larger clone just one base away, this may be a read error. The chain links TRBV25-1 to TRBJ2-1, with D tentatively TRBD1 (5 bases). Germline lookup yields CDR1 MGHDK and CDR2 SYGVNS. The CDR3 sequence is 14 residues long. CDR3 sequence: CVSTPPGSYNEQFF. The CDR3 region has the DNA TGTGTCAGCACCCCCCCAGGGTCCTACAATGAGCAGTTCTTC.

For this clonotype: The CDR3 does not end in the conserved phenylalanine or tryptophan, so this is likely a read error. This chain uses TRBV11-3 with TRBJ1-1; D not resolved. The CDR3 totals 14 residues. Germline values: CDR1 SGHNT, CDR2 YENEEA. The CDR3 coding sequence is TGTGCCAGCAGCCCAAAGGTGCTGAACACTGTAGCTTTCATT. Translation: CASSPKVLNTVAFI.

A remark on this clonotype: A much bigger clone sits one base away, suggesting this may be a read error. The rearrangement links TRBV12-3 or TRBV12-4 to TRBJ2-7; D is uncertain. Trimming left V 4 bases short and J 0 bases short, with 10 bases between. The CDR3 totals 14 residues. CDR3 nucleotide sequence: TGTGCCAGCAGTTATATGAATACCTCCTACGAGCAGTACTTC. This gives the protein CASSYMNTSYEQYF.

This clonotype has just a few counts. A much bigger clone sits one base away, suggesting this may be a read error. The genes are TRBV6-1 and TRBJ1-2; 8 nucleotides align to TRBD1. The CDR3 spans 14 residues. Germline assignment: CDR1 MNHNS and CDR2 SASEGT. The CDR3 loop is CASSPDREAYGHTF. The CDR3 nucleotides are TGTGCCAGCAGCCCGGACAGGGAGGCCTATGGCCACACCTTC.

The chain combines TRBV10-3 with TRBJ2-7; 8 bases are shared with TRBD1. Germline values: CDR1 ENHRY, CDR2 SYGVKD. The CDR3 totals 14 residues. J lost 2 bases, V lost 11 bases, and 11 bases had no gene match. Written as DNA, the CDR3 is TGTGCCTGTAAAACCGGGACAGGCCCCTACGAGCAGTACTTC. It translates to CACKTGTGPYEQYF.

Notes on this clonotype: This may arise from a read error, as a much more abundant clone is one base away. The CDR3 coding sequence is TGTGCCTGCAGTTGGACCGACACCGGGGAGCTGTTTTTT. Amino acids: CACSWTDTGELFF. V and J are TRBV12-3 or TRBV12-4 and TRBJ2-2; D gene ambiguous. The CDR3 runs to 13 residues.

To note about this clonotype: Germline and junction disagree at one end, which may indicate a read error. The CDR3 is CVSRFENTEAFF. CDR3 nucleotides: TGTGTCAGCCGGTTCGAGAACACTGAAGCTTTCTTT. This chain connects TRBV11-2 to TRBJ1-1, with D hard to call. The CDR3 loop spans 12 amino acids. CDR1 is SGHAT, CDR2 FQNNGV, per germline.

The chain links TRBV11-2 to TRBJ2-7, with D perhaps matching TRBD2 (5 bases). Germline CDR1 SGHAT, CDR2 FQNNGV. The CDR3 loop spans 15 amino acids. V lost 0 bases and J 4 bases, leaving 13 bases between the germline ends. CDR3 loop: CASSLDRGSRYEQYF. The CDR3 DNA reads as TGTGCCAGCAGCTTAGATCGTGGGAGCAGGTACGAGCAGTACTTC.

This clonotype has ten or more counts. The gene calls are TRBV12-3 or TRBV12-4 and TRBJ1-3; 10 bases align to TRBD1. With V trimmed by 5 bases and J by 0 bases, 7 bases remained unmatched. This CDR3 is 17 amino acids long. CDR3 residues: CASSPRTGGISGNTIYF. The CDR3, as DNA: TGTGCCAGCAGTCCCCGGACAGGGGGAATCTCTGGAAACACCATATATTTT.